This is a list of T cell receptor beta chains from one sample in a study of T cell responses to AZD1222 COVID-19 vaccine. Some clones are missing from TCRdb's copy, which holds only in-frame ones; the method was immunoSEQ multiplex PCR. The table includes about 180,000 clones, around 88% detected once. Sequencing was performed on peripheral blood, taken on day 0 of AZD1222 vaccination. The receptors come from an adult in good health. Both conserved end residues are part of each CDR3. Fields, in order: J gene, V gene, D gene, CDR3 DNA, CDR3 protein. The D gene is left open where the match is weak.

J gene: TRBJ2-7; V gene: TRBV19; D gene: NA; CDR3 DNA: TGTGCCAGTAGTGCCACCGGGACCTCAACCTACGAGCAGTACTTC; CDR3 protein: CASSATGTSTYEQYF
J gene: TRBJ2-5; V gene: TRBV25-1; D gene: TRBD1; CDR3 DNA: TGTGCCAGCAGTGGCCGGACAGGTCAAGAGACCCAGTACTTC; CDR3 protein: CASSGRTGQETQYF
J gene: TRBJ2-5; V gene: TRBV25-1; D gene: NA; CDR3 DNA: TGTGCCAGCAGTATCCCAGGTGTCCAAGAGACCCAGTACTTC; CDR3 protein: CASSIPGVQETQYF
J gene: TRBJ2-3; V gene: TRBV24-1; D gene: NA; CDR3 DNA: TGTGCCACCACAAGAGGTTATACGCAGTATTTT; CDR3 protein: CATTRGYTQYF
J gene: TRBJ1-5; V gene: TRBV3-1/TRBV3-2; D gene: NA; CDR3 DNA: TGTGCCAGCAGCCAAGTGGCGGGGGGCGATCAGCCCCAGCATTTT; CDR3 protein: CASSQVAGGDQPQHF
J gene: TRBJ1-6; V gene: TRBV18; D gene: TRBD1; CDR3 DNA: TGTGCCAGCTCACTTCGACAGGGGAGCTCCTATAATTCACCCCTCCACTTT; CDR3 protein: CASSLRQGSSYNSPLHF
J gene: TRBJ1-4; V gene: TRBV7-6; D gene: NA; CDR3 DNA: TGTGCCAGCAGCTTGCGGACAGTTGGAAGCGCTAATGAAAAACTGTTTTTT; CDR3 protein: CASSLRTVGSANEKLFF
J gene: TRBJ1-2; V gene: TRBV28; D gene: TRBD1; CDR3 DNA: TGTGCCAGCAGAACGACAGGGAGGTACTATGGCTACACCTTC; CDR3 protein: CASRTTGRYYGYTF
J gene: TRBJ1-1; V gene: TRBV20-1; D gene: NA; CDR3 DNA: TGCAGTGCTGCACAGGGTGGTGAAGCTTTCTTT; CDR3 protein: CSAAQGGEAFF
J gene: TRBJ2-1; V gene: TRBV18; D gene: NA; CDR3 DNA: TGTGCCAGCTCACCACAGGATGAGCAGTTCTTC; CDR3 protein: CASSPQDEQFF